This passage covers 19 T cell receptor beta chains from one sample sequenced in a study of blood T cell repertoires in COVID-19. This table comes from immunoSEQ multiplex PCR, and its TCRdb copy is limited to in-frame clones, with some not included. The sample contains about 400,000 clones, 89% of which appear only once. Sequencing used peripheral blood. Source of these receptors: a man aged 35-49 years with acute or convalescent COVID-19.

V and J are TRBV10-3 and TRBJ2-5, with D perhaps matching TRBD1 (8 bases). The ends were cut back, 0 bases at V and 4 bases at J, with 15 bases in the middle. Per germline, CDR1 ENHRY and CDR2 SYGVKD. The CDR3 consists of 16 residues. The CDR3, as DNA: TGTGCCATCAGTGAGTCCACACAGGGGGGGCGAGAGACCCAGTACTTC. It codes for CAISESTQGGRETQYF.

This clone occurred once. V is TRBV5-6 and J is TRBJ1-1; D ambiguous. Germline loops: CDR1 SGHDT, CDR2 YYEEEE. This CDR3 is 14 amino acids long. V was pared by 4 bases and J by 6 bases, with 16 bases between. The CDR3 loop is CASSMQDTGAEAFF. In DNA form, the CDR3 reads TGTGCCAGCAGCATGCAGGATACTGGCGCTGAAGCTTTCTTT.

The count of this clone is one. At one boundary the junction diverges from the germline segment, which might be a read error. The chain has TRBV7-7 and TRBJ2-7; D might be TRBD1 (6 bases). CDR1 is SSHAT and CDR2 is FNYEAQ in the germline V gene (reference sequence). The CDR3 sequence is 13 residues long. Written as DNA, the CDR3 is TGTGCTAGCAGCCCCGGACAGACCTACGAGCAGTACTTC. Its protein is CASSPGQTYEQYF.

The V and J genes are TRBV4-2 and TRBJ2-7; D call uncertain. CDR3 length: 13 amino acids. Per germline, CDR1 LGHNA and CDR2 YNFKEQ. V was shortened by 0 bases and J by 2 bases, with 5 bases between the two germline ends. The CDR3 nucleotides are TGTGCCAGCAGCCAAGATCCCACCTACGAGCAGTACTTC. As protein: CASSQDPTYEQYF.

This clone has at least ten counts. V usage is TRBV5-6 and J usage is TRBJ1-6; tentative D call: TRBD1 (5 bases). Germline loops: CDR1 SGHDT, CDR2 YYEEEE. The CDR3 sequence is 12 residues long. The V and J ends lost 2 bases and 10 bases respectively, with 7 bases between them. Written as DNA, the CDR3 is TGTGCCAGCAGCTTTAAGGGGTCACCCCTCCACTTT. Amino acid sequence: CASSFKGSPLHF.

The chain uses TRBV7-2 and TRBJ2-3; 8 nucleotides match TRBD1. Germline-derived CDR1 and CDR2 are SGHTA and FQGNSA. J lost 2 bases, V lost 6 bases, and 7 bases had no gene match. The CDR3 covers 15 residues. CDR3 bases: TGTGCCAGCAGTTCTGACAGGGGCCTCACAGATACGCAGTATTTT. Translation: CASSSDRGLTDTQYF.

The chain has TRBV7-3 and TRBJ1-1; 8 bases fit TRBD1. The CDR3 length is 14 residues. The V gene's germline CDR1 is SGHTA and CDR2 FQGTGA. V trimming: 5 bases; J trimming: 5 bases; junction bases outside the gene matches: 7. CDR3 sequence: CASSVQGAGTEAFF. CDR3 bases: TGTGCCAGCAGCGTCCAGGGGGCCGGGACTGAAGCTTTCTTT.

The chain couples TRBV7-3 to TRBJ1-2, with TRBD1 matching 7 bases. The CDR3 has 14 amino acids. V shed 5 bases, J shed 2 bases, and the junction held 5 bases outside the gene matches. Germline lookup yields CDR1 SGHTA and CDR2 FQGTGA. The CDR3 is CASSTQQGNYGYTF. CDR3 nucleotides: TGTGCCAGCAGCACACAACAGGGGAACTATGGCTACACCTTC.

This chain links TRBV10-1 with TRBJ1-2; D not resolved. Germline values: CDR1 WNHNN, CDR2 SYGVQD (reference sequence). V lost 4 bases to trimming and J lost 6 bases, with 6 bases between them. The CDR3 has 11 amino acids. CDR3: CASSAEDGYTF. As DNA, the CDR3 is TGCGCCAGCAGTGCAGAGGATGGCTACACCTTC.

V and J are TRBV5-4 and TRBJ2-6, with TRBD2 matching 8 bases. Germline values: CDR1 SGHNT, CDR2 YYREEE (reference sequence). The CDR3 loop spans 15 amino acids. Germline trimming cut 3 bases from V and 3 bases from J; bases unmatched to any gene: 2. The CDR3 bases are TGTGCCAGCAGCTATCTAGCGGGTGGGGCCAACGTCCTGACTTTC. Its translation: CASSYLAGGANVLTF. Full variable domain (remainder filled in from reference TRBV5-4 and TRBJ2-6): ETGVTQSPTHLIKTRGQQVTLRCSSQSGHNTVSWYQQALGQGPQFIFQYYREEENGRGNFPPRFSGLQFPNYSSELNVNALELDDSALYLCASSYLAGGANVLTFGAGSRLTVL.

This chain links TRBV10-3 with TRBJ1-1, with D perhaps matching TRBD1 (6 bases). The CDR3 loop spans 13 amino acids. Trimming shortened V by 5 bases and J by 5 bases, and 12 bases separated the two germline ends. Germline V lookup: CDR1 ENHRY, CDR2 SYGVKD. This CDR3 is CAISNRDDTEAFF. In nucleotides, the CDR3 is TGTGCCATCAGTAACAGGGATGATACTGAAGCTTTCTTT.

The genes are TRBV14 and TRBJ2-3, with a weak D call TRBD2 (6 bases). CDR1 SGHDN and CDR2 FVKESK come from the germline V gene. This CDR3 comprises 16 residues. The V end was cut by 1 base, the J end by 0 bases, with 11 bases between. CDR3 protein: CASSQVSGTSTDTQYF. CDR3 bases: TGTGCCAGCAGCCAAGTCTCAGGGACTAGCACAGATACGCAGTATTTT.

The gene calls are TRBV3-1 (or the pseudogene TRBV3-2) and TRBJ2-6; D remains ambiguous. Deletions cut 1 base from V and 4 bases from J, with 11 bases between. Germline CDR1 and CDR2: LGHDT and YNNKEL (reference sequence). This CDR3 has 16 amino acids. The CDR3 here is CASSQVRNAGANVLTF. DNA of the CDR3: TGTGCCAGCAGCCAAGTGCGGAACGCGGGGGCCAACGTCCTGACTTTC.

The chain has TRBV27 and TRBJ1-3; the match to TRBD1 covers 9 bases. The CDR3 spans 15 residues. CDR1 and CDR2 from the germline V gene are MNHEY and SMNVEV (reference sequence). The junction had 5 bases not matched to a gene; V was cut back by 5 bases and J by 3 bases. CDR3 in amino acids: CASSLQGAFGNTIYF. The CDR3 DNA reads TGTGCCAGCAGTCTACAGGGGGCGTTTGGAAACACCATATATTTT.

This chain uses TRBV6-2 or TRBV6-3 with TRBJ2-1; 8 positions match TRBD1. CDR3 length: 17 amino acids. V lost 6 bases and J lost 2; bases outside the gene matches: 12. CDR1 is MNHEY, CDR2 SVGEGT, per germline. The CDR3 protein is CASSIRTGSITYNEQFF. CDR3 in DNA: TGTGCCAGCAGCATCAGGACAGGGAGTATCACCTACAATGAGCAGTTCTTC.

J is TRBJ1-2 and V is TRBV12-3 or TRBV12-4; unclear D gene. The CDR3 contains 13 residues. V was trimmed by 4 bases and J by 4 bases, leaving 10 bases between them. The CDR3 spells CASSYRRGYGYTF. The CDR3, as DNA: TGTGCCAGCAGTTACCGGCGGGGCTATGGCTACACCTTC.

The CDR3 nucleotides read TGTGCCAGCAGATCCACGACAGGGGGCTATTACAATGAGCAGTTCTTC. It yields the protein CASRSTTGGYYNEQFF. This chain joins TRBV14 and TRBJ2-1; TRBD1 matches 10 bases. Trimming cost V 6 bases and J 4 bases; bases outside gene matches: 9. This CDR3 is built from 16 residues. Looked up from germline, CDR1 is SGHDN and CDR2 is FVKESK.

This chain uses TRBV10-2 with TRBJ2-7; D gene uncertain. This CDR3 spans 12 amino acids. Between the trimmed V and J ends, which lost 6 bases and 3 bases, there was a span of 9 bases. In germline, CDR1 is WSHSY, CDR2 SAAADI. The CDR3 bases are TGCGCCAGCAGCACCGGAGACTACGAGCAGTACTTC. Protein: CASSTGDYEQYF.

The V and J genes are TRBV6-6 and TRBJ1-2; 9 bases fit TRBD1. The CDR3 runs to 15 residues. The junction had 9 bases not matched to a gene; V was cut back by 4 bases and J by 6 bases. Germline loops: CDR1 MNHNY, CDR2 SVGAGI (reference sequence). CDR3 protein: CASSSRDRDTDGYTF. CDR3 sequence (DNA): TGTGCCAGCAGTTCCAGGGACAGGGATACAGATGGCTACACCTTC.